This T cell receptor beta chain is drawn from a study of OX40 agonist ivuxolimab in advanced cancers. The data were produced by immunoSEQ multiplex PCR, yet TCRdb's version contains in-frame clones alone and is incomplete. This sample carries about 70,000 clones, 70% to 90% of them seen once, and the ten largest clones take around 0.96%. Trimming removed 6 bases at V and 6 bases at J, with 14 bases between. CDR3 size: 13 residues. Per germline, CDR1 SEHNR and CDR2 FQNEAQ (reference sequence). The sequence was collected from an adult with an advanced solid tumor such as melanoma, head and neck, liver or kidney cancer. The specimen comprised CD4+ or CD8+ T cells sorted from blood, sampled in a trial of the OX40 agonist ivuxolimab. This chain connects TRBV7-9 to TRBJ1-2; D remains ambiguous. Here the CDR3 DNA reads TGTGCCAGCAGTCAAAATATGTGGAATGGCTACACCTTC. Its protein is CASSQNMWNGYTF.